Listed here are 13 T cell receptor beta chains from one sample, sequenced in a study of STAT5B mutations in CD4+ large granular lymphocyte leukemia. The assay was immunoSEQ multiplex PCR, and TCRdb's table has in-frame clones only and misses some. The sample contains around 25,000 clones, about two thirds of which appear only once. Specimen: CD4+ T cells from blood buffy coats. The receptors shown here come from a human donor in good health.

V usage is TRBV11-3 and J usage is TRBJ2-2; D tentatively fits TRBD1 or TRBD2 (7 bases each). The CDR3 is 17 residues long. V lost 4 bases and J lost 1, with 16 bases in between. Per germline, CDR1 SGHNT and CDR2 YENEEA. This CDR3 reads CASSSPAGDRNTGELFF. The CDR3, as DNA: TGTGCCAGCAGCTCGCCTGCGGGGGACAGGAACACCGGGGAGCTGTTTTTT.

This sequence joins TRBV2 and TRBJ1-1; D possibly corresponds to TRBD1 (5 bases). Trimming took off 3 bases at V and 5 bases at J, with 13 bases between the two ends. The CDR3 is 14 amino acids. Per the germline V gene, CDR1 is SNHLY and CDR2 is FYNNEI. The CDR3 spells CASSDQWRGTEAFF. In DNA, the CDR3 is TGTGCCAGCAGTGATCAGTGGCGGGGGACTGAAGCTTTCTTT.

The chain has TRBV7-6 and TRBJ2-5; tentative D call: TRBD2 (6 bases). Looked up from germline, CDR1 is SGHVS and CDR2 is FNYEAQ. V shed 5 bases and J shed 0 bases, with 16 bases lying between them. The CDR3 has 16 amino acids. CDR3 coding DNA: TGTGCCAGCAGCCGCGTCGGGGGTCGATACCAAGAGACCCAGTACTTC. Protein: CASSRVGGRYQETQYF.

In the case of this clone: The sample carries other DNA sequences with the same CDR3. The chain uses TRBV10-3 and TRBJ2-5; D unresolved. The CDR3 covers 11 residues. Germline-derived CDR1 and CDR2 are ENHRY and SYGVKD. With 0 bases removed from V and 5 bases from J, the gap between germline ends came to 1 base. The CDR3 DNA reads as TGTGCCATCAGTGAGTCTGAGACCCAGTACTTC. This translates into CAISESETQYF.

The chain couples TRBV7-9 to TRBJ2-2, with 10 bases identical to TRBD2. The germline V gene has CDR1 SEHNR and CDR2 FQNEAQ (reference sequence). CDR3 length: 19 amino acids. V was clipped by 10 bases and J by 0 bases; unmatched bases: 17. The DNA for the CDR3 is TGTGCCACCAGGAAGAGGCCGACAGCGGGGGGGCCGAACACCGGGGAGCTGTTTTTT. Its translation: CATRKRPTAGGPNTGELFF.

This sequence joins TRBV10-3 and TRBJ1-2; 7 nucleotides align to TRBD1. CDR1 and CDR2 from the germline V gene are ENHRY and SYGVKD. With 3 bases clipped from V and 4 bases from J, the junction kept 2 bases outside the gene matches. This CDR3 contains 13 residues. The CDR3 reads CAISDRGSYGYTF. In DNA form, the CDR3 reads TGTGCCATCAGTGACAGGGGGAGCTATGGCTACACCTTC.

This chain joins TRBV6-6 and TRBJ2-3; D gene unclear. Deletions cut 3 bases from V and 2 bases from J, with 15 bases between. The germline CDR1 and CDR2 sequences are MNHNY and SVGAGI (reference sequence). There are 16 residues in the CDR3. The CDR3 spells CASSYIGGLYTDTQYF. The CDR3 DNA follows: TGTGCCAGCAGTTATATAGGTGGGCTCTACACAGATACGCAGTATTTT.

This clone was detected only a few times. V is TRBV18 and J is TRBJ2-5, with D tentatively TRBD1 (6 bases). The germline gives CDR1 KGHSH, CDR2 LQKENI. The CDR3 runs 14 residues. Trimming cost V 3 bases and J 3 bases, with 11 bases left between them. CDR3 residues: CASSPQTGKETQYF. CDR3 DNA: TGTGCCAGCTCACCCCAGACAGGAAAAGAGACCCAGTACTTC.

The gene calls are TRBV28 and TRBJ1-3, with D perhaps TRBD1 (5 bases). Germline V gene sequence: CDR1 MDHEN, CDR2 SYDVKM. With 3 bases removed from V and 4 bases from J, the gap between germline ends came to 22 bases. The CDR3 covers 18 residues. The chain's CDR3 is CASSFNIARAAWGNTIYF. In DNA form, the CDR3 reads TGTGCCAGCAGTTTTAACATCGCCAGGGCCGCATGGGGAAACACCATATATTTT. Full variable domain (missing parts from reference TRBV28 and TRBJ1-3): DVKVTQSSRYLVKRTGEKVFLECVQDMDHENMFWYRQDPGLGLRLIYFSYDVKMKEKGDIPEGYSVSREKKERFSLILESASTNQTSMYLCASSFNIARAAWGNTIYFGEGSWLTVV.

To note about this clone: The sample holds other DNA sequences that translate to the same CDR3. The CDR3 region is CASSPQASGANVLTF. CDR3 coding DNA: TGTGCCAGCAGCCCCCAGGCCTCTGGGGCCAACGTCCTGACTTTC. The chain is built from TRBV7-2 and TRBJ2-6; no firm D call. CDR3 size: 15 residues. Germline V gives CDR1 SGHTA, CDR2 FQGNSA. Trimming pared 5 bases from V and 0 bases from J, leaving 8 bases between.

The chain combines TRBV29-1 with TRBJ1-1; D not resolved. There are 13 residues in the CDR3. CDR1 and CDR2 from the germline V gene are SQVTM and ANQGSEA. V was cut by 6 bases and J by 0 bases, with 11 bases left in between. CDR3 protein: CSVANDMNTEAFF. The CDR3 region has the DNA TGCAGCGTAGCCAACGACATGAACACTGAAGCTTTCTTT.

This clone was counted only a few times. This rearrangement joins TRBV9 to TRBJ1-4; the D is unclear. V was clipped by 0 bases and J by 7 bases, with 10 bases between them. The CDR3 consists of 14 residues. Germline V CDR1 and CDR2: SGDLS, YYNGEE. The CDR3 here is CASSVDGWSEKLFF. As DNA, the CDR3 is TGTGCCAGCAGCGTAGATGGATGGAGTGAAAAACTGTTTTTT.

V usage is TRBV19 and J usage is TRBJ2-7; TRBD2 is a possible D gene (5 bases). V shed 6 bases and J shed 4 bases, with 16 bases lying between them. This CDR3 has 14 amino acids. Germline values: CDR1 LNHDA, CDR2 SQIVND (reference sequence). The CDR3 loop is CASSPRGFMYEQYF. The CDR3 DNA reads as TGTGCCAGTAGCCCACGCGGGTTTATGTACGAGCAGTACTTC.